This TCR beta chain derives from a study of cytomegalovirus exposure and HLA in healthy donors. Primers: 60 Vbeta forward and 13 Jbeta reverse. Sequencing was performed with immunoSEQ multiplex PCR; in TCRdb, only in-frame clones are kept and a portion is missing. The sample yields some 180,000 clones, around 80% seen once. CDR1 is SNHLY and CDR2 is FYNNEI in the germline V gene. CDR3 length: 12 residues. Trimming stripped 4 bases from V and 8 bases from J, with 9 bases between. The TCR was taken from a man between 18 and 35 years old in good health and CMV-seronegative. The chain employs TRBV2 and TRBJ2-1; a weak D match, TRBD1 (6 bases). Specimen: PBMCs. CDR3 residues: CASSATGYEQFF. The CDR3 nucleotides read TGTGCCAGCAGTGCAACAGGGTATGAGCAGTTCTTC.